A selection of T cell receptor beta chains follows, all from one sample in a study of OX40 agonist ivuxolimab in advanced cancers. Using immunoSEQ multiplex PCR, the repertoire was profiled, and TCRdb retains in-frame clones only, with some absent. The sample includes 70,000 or so clones, 80% to 90% of them seen just once. The sample consisted of CD4+ or CD8+ T cells sorted from blood, taken in a trial of the OX40 agonist ivuxolimab. The receptors were sampled from an adult with an advanced solid tumor such as melanoma, head and neck, liver or kidney cancer. Each CDR3 is given with its conserved first and last residue. D genes are given only for firm matches. Clone size appears in some rows only: once, few, many, or a class for an expanded clone.

V gene: TRBV6-1
J gene: TRBJ2-1
clone size: -
D gene: TRBD2
CDR3 protein: CASSEGTSGSSYNEQFF
CDR3 DNA: TGTGCCAGCAGTGAGGGCACTAGCGGGAGCTCCTACAATGAGCAGTTCTTC

V gene: TRBV5-1
J gene: TRBJ2-1
clone size: -
D gene: -
CDR3 protein: CASSQSLGGGSYNEQFF
CDR3 DNA: TGCGCCAGCAGCCAATCCCTAGGGGGGGGTTCCTACAATGAGCAGTTCTTC

V gene: TRBV11-2
J gene: TRBJ2-5
clone size: -
D gene: -
CDR3 protein: CASSLGGSVKETQYF
CDR3 DNA: TGTGCCAGCAGCTTGGGGGGTAGCGTTAAAGAGACCCAGTACTTC

V gene: TRBV7-2
J gene: TRBJ2-7
clone size: -
D gene: -
CDR3 protein: CASSLGGDSYEQYF
CDR3 DNA: TGTGCCAGCAGCTTAGGCGGGGACTCCTACGAGCAGTACTTC

V gene: TRBV7-9
J gene: TRBJ2-7
clone size: -
D gene: -
CDR3 protein: CASSLLPLAEQYF
CDR3 DNA: TGTGCCAGCAGCTTACTGCCCCTCGCCGAGCAGTACTTC

V gene: TRBV4-1
J gene: TRBJ1-3
clone size: -
D gene: -
CDR3 protein: CASSQDTGYSGNTIYF
CDR3 DNA: TGCGCCAGCAGCCAAGATACAGGCTACTCTGGAAACACCATATATTTT

V gene: TRBV28
J gene: TRBJ1-3
clone size: -
D gene: TRBD1
CDR3 protein: CASSTLPGTANSGNTIYF
CDR3 DNA: TGTGCCAGCAGTACTCTTCCCGGGACAGCGAACTCTGGAAACACCATATATTTT

V gene: TRBV28
J gene: TRBJ1-4
clone size: -
D gene: -
CDR3 protein: CASSLGTEVGLFF
CDR3 DNA: TGTGCCAGCAGTTTGGGCACGGAGGTCGGACTGTTTTTT

V gene: TRBV13
J gene: TRBJ1-2
clone size: -
D gene: -
CDR3 protein: CASRKAGVDYGYTF
CDR3 DNA: TGTGCCAGCAGGAAGGCGGGTGTCGACTATGGCTACACCTTC

V gene: TRBV28
J gene: TRBJ1-5
clone size: few
D gene: -
CDR3 protein: CASRIGQNNQPQHF
CDR3 DNA: TGTGCCAGCAGAATTGGGCAAAACAATCAGCCCCAGCATTTT

V gene: TRBV27
J gene: TRBJ2-3
clone size: -
D gene: -
CDR3 protein: CASSHAPTDTQYF
CDR3 DNA: TGTGCCAGCAGCCATGCCCCCACAGATACGCAGTATTTT

V gene: TRBV27
J gene: TRBJ1-2
clone size: -
D gene: TRBD1
CDR3 protein: CASSSTGLVRYGYTF
CDR3 DNA: TGTGCCAGCAGTTCGACAGGGTTGGTAAGATATGGCTACACCTTC

V gene: TRBV10-1
J gene: TRBJ2-1
clone size: -
D gene: -
CDR3 protein: CASSPGTSGEQFF
CDR3 DNA: TGCGCCAGCAGTCCCGGGACTTCGGGTGAGCAGTTCTTC

V gene: TRBV5-1
J gene: TRBJ2-1
clone size: -
D gene: TRBD2
CDR3 protein: CASRGTSARGDEQFF
CDR3 DNA: TGCGCCAGCAGGGGAACTAGCGCCAGAGGGGATGAGCAGTTCTTC

V gene: TRBV2
J gene: TRBJ2-2
clone size: -
D gene: -
CDR3 protein: CASTQRWTGELFF
CDR3 DNA: TGTGCCAGCACCCAGCGTTGGACCGGGGAGCTGTTTTTT

V gene: TRBV10-2
J gene: TRBJ1-2
clone size: -
D gene: -
CDR3 protein: CASSETRQAHLSGYTF
CDR3 DNA: TGCGCCAGCAGTGAGACCCGACAGGCCCACCTCTCTGGCTACACCTTC

V gene: TRBV5-6
J gene: TRBJ1-2
clone size: few
D gene: TRBD1
CDR3 protein: CASSWRGTGGSGYGYTF
CDR3 DNA: TGTGCCAGCAGCTGGCGGGGGACAGGGGGCAGTGGCTATGGCTACACCTTC

V gene: TRBV2
J gene: TRBJ1-6
clone size: -
D gene: TRBD1
CDR3 protein: CASREPTGHSPLHF
CDR3 DNA: TGTGCCAGCAGGGAACCGACAGGGCATTCACCCCTCCACTTT

V gene: TRBV4-2
J gene: TRBJ2-3
clone size: -
D gene: TRBD2
CDR3 protein: CASSPSPVAGGRGDTQYF
CDR3 DNA: TGTGCCAGCAGCCCGTCCCCAGTAGCGGGGGGCCGGGGAGATACGCAGTATTTT

V gene: TRBV10-1
J gene: TRBJ2-7
clone size: -
D gene: TRBD1
CDR3 protein: CARSGTGPHEQYF
CDR3 DNA: TGCGCCCGCTCCGGGACAGGGCCCCACGAGCAGTACTTC

V gene: TRBV7-3
J gene: TRBJ2-3
clone size: -
D gene: TRBD2
CDR3 protein: CASSPTRSGTRRDTQYF
CDR3 DNA: TGTGCCAGCAGCCCAACTCGTTCGGGGACTAGAAGAGATACGCAGTATTTT

V gene: TRBV9
J gene: TRBJ2-1
clone size: once
D gene: -
CDR3 protein: CASSVGLTSLDEQFF
CDR3 DNA: TGTGCCAGCAGCGTAGGACTCACGTCTCTGGATGAGCAGTTCTTC

V gene: TRBV28
J gene: TRBJ2-2
clone size: -
D gene: -
CDR3 protein: CASSLYVGELFF
CDR3 DNA: TGTGCCAGCAGTTTATACGTCGGGGAGCTGTTTTTT